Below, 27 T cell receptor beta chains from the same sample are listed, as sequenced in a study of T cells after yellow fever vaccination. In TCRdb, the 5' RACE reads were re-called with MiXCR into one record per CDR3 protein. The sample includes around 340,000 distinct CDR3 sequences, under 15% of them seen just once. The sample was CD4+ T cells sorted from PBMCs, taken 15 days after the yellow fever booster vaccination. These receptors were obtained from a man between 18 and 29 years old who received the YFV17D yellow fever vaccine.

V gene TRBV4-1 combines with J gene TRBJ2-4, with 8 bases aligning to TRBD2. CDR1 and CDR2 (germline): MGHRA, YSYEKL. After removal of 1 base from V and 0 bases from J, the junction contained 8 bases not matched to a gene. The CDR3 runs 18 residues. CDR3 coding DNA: TGCGCCAGCAGCCAAGGAATTCAGCGGGGGCTAGCCAAAAACATTCAGTACTTC. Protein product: CASSQGIQRGLAKNIQYF.

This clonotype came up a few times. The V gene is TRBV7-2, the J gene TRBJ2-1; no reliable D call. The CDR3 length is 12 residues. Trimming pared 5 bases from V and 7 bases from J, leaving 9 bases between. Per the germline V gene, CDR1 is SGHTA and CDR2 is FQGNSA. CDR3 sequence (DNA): TGTGCCAGCAGCCTATGGAGTAATGAGCAGTTCTTC. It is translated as CASSLWSNEQFF.

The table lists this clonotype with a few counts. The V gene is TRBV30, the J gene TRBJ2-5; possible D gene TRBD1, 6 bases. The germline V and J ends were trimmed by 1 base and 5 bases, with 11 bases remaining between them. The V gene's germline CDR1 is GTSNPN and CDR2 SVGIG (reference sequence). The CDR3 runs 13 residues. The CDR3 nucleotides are TGTGCCTGGAGTGGACAGGCAGGGGAGACCCAGTACTTC. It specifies CAWSGQAGETQYF.

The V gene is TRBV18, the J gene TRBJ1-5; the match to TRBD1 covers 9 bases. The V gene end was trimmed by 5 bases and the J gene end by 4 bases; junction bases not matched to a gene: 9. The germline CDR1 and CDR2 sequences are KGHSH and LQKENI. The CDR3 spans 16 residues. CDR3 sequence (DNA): TGTGCCAGCTCATTGGGACAGGGCGGGAATAATCAGCCCCAGCATTTT. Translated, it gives CASSLGQGGNNQPQHF. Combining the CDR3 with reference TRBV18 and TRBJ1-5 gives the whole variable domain NAGVMQNPRHLVRRRGQEARLRCSPMKGHSHVYWYRQLPEEGLKFMVYLQKENIIDESGMPKERFSAEFPKEGPSILRIQQVVRGDSAAYFCASSLGQGGNNQPQHFGDGTRLSIL.

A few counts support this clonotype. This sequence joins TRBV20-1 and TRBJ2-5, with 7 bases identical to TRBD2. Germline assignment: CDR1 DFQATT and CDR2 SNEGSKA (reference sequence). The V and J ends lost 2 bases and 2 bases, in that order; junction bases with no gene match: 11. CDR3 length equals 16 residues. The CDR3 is CSARTPMRGGQETQYF. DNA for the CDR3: TGCAGTGCTAGAACCCCCATGCGCGGGGGACAAGAGACCCAGTACTTC.

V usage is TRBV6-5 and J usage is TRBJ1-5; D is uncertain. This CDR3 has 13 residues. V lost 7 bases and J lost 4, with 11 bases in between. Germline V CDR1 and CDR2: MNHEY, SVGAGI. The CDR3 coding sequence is TGTGCCAGCAAAAGTCGCCCGAATCAGCCCCAGCATTTT. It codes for CASKSRPNQPQHF.

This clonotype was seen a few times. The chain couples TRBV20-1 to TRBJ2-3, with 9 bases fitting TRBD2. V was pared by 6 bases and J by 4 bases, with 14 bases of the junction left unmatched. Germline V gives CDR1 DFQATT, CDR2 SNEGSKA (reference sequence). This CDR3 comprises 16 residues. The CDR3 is CSATMGASGDADTQYF. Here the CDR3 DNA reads TGCAGTGCAACCATGGGGGCTAGCGGGGACGCAGATACGCAGTATTTT.

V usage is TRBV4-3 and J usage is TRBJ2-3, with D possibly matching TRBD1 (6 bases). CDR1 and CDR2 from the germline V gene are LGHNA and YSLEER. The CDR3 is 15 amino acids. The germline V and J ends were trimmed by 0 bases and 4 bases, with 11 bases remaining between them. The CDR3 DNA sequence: TGCGCCAGCAGCCAAGATCACAGGGCGGCAGATACGCAGTATTTT. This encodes CASSQDHRAADTQYF.

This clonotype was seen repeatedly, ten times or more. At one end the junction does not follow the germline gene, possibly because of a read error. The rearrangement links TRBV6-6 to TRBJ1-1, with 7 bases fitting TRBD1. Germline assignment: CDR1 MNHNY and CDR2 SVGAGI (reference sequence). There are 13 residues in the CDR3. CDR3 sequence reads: CASSYTGDTEAFF. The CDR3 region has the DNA TGCGCCAGCAGCTACACAGGGGACACTGAAGCTTTCTTT.

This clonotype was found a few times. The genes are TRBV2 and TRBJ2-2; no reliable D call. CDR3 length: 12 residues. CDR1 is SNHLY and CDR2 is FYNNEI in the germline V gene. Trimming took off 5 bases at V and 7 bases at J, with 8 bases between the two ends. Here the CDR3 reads CASSFSGGELFF. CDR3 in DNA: TGTGCCAGCAGTTTTTCTGGCGGGGAGCTGTTTTTT.

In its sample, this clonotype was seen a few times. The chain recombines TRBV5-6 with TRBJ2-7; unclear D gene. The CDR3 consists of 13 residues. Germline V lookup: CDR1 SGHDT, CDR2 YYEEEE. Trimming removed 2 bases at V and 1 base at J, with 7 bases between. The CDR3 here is CASSLARSYEQYF. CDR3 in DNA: TGTGCCAGCAGCTTAGCCCGATCCTACGAGCAGTACTTC. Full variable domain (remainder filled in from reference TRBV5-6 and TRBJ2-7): DAGVTQSPTHLIKTRGQQVTLRCSPKSGHDTVSWYQQALGQGPQFIFQYYEEEERQRGNFPDRFSGHQFPNYSSELNVNALLLGDSALYLCASSLARSYEQYFGPGTRLTVT.

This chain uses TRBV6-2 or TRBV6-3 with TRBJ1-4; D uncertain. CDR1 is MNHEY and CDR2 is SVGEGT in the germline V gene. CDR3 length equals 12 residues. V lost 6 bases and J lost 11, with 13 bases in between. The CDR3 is CASRPGEAKLFF. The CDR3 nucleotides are TGTGCCAGCAGACCTGGGGAGGCGAAACTGTTTTTT.

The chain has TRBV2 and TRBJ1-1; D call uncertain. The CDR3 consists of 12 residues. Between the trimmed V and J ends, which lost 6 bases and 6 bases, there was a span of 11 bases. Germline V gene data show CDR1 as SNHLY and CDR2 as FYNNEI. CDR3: CASSLGSAEAFF. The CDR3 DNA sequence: TGTGCCAGCAGCTTGGGCAGCGCTGAAGCTTTCTTT.

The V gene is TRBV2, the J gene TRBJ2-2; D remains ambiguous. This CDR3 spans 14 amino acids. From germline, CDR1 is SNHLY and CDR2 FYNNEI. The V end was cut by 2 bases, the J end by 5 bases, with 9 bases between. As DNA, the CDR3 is TGTGCCAGCAGTGAATCGCCGACGACCGGGGAGCTGTTTTTT. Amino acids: CASSESPTTGELFF.

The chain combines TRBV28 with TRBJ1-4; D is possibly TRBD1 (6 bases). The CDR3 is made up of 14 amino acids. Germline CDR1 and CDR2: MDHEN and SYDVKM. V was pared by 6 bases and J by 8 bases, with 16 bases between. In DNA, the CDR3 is TGTGCCAGCAGGGGCGGGGGGGGCGAGGAAAAACTGTTTTTT. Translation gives CASRGGGGEEKLFF.

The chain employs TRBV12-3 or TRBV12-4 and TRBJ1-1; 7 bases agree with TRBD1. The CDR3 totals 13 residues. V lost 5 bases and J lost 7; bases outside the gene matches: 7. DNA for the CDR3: TGTGCCAGCAGTAATGGACAGGCCCTTGAAGCTTTCTTT. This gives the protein CASSNGQALEAFF.

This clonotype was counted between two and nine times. The CDR3 DNA sequence: TGTGCCAGCAGCTTAGAGCAGGGTGGTAGCTATGGCTACACCTTC. Its translation is CASSLEQGGSYGYTF. V gene TRBV7-8 combines with J gene TRBJ1-2, with a weak D call TRBD1 (5 bases). Germline V lookup: CDR1 SGHVS, CDR2 FQNEAQ. V dropped 1 base and J dropped 4 bases, with 13 bases sitting between them. The CDR3 totals 15 residues.

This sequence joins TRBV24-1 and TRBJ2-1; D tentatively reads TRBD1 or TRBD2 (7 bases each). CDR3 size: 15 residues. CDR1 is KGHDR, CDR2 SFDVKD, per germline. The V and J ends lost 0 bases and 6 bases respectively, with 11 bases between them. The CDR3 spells CATSDLDREGNEQFF. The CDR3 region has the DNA TGTGCCACCAGTGATTTGGACAGGGAGGGCAATGAGCAGTTCTTC.

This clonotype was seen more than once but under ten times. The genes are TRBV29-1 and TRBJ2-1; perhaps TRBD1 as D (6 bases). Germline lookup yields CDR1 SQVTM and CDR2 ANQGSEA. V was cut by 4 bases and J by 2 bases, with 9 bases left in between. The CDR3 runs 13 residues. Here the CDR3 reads CSVGRDTYNEQFF. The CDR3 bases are TGCAGCGTTGGCAGGGACACCTACAATGAGCAGTTCTTC.

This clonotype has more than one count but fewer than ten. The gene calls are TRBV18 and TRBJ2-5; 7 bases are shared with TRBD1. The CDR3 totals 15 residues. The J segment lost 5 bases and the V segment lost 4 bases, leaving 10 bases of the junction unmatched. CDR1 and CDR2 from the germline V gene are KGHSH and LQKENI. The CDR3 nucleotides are TGTGCCAGCTCACGAAGGACAGGCGGCTGGGAGACCCAGTACTTC. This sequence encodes CASSRRTGGWETQYF.

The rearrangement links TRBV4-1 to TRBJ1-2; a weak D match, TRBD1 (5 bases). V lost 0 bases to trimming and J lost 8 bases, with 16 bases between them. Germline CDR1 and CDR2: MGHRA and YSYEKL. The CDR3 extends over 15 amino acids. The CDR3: CASSQDPSGQYGYTF. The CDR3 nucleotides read TGCGCCAGCAGCCAAGACCCCTCGGGGCAGTACGGCTACACCTTC.

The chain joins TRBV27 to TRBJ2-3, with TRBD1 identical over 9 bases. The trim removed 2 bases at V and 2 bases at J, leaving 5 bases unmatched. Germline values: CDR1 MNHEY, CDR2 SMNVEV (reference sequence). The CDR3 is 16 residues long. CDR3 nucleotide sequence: TGTGCCAGCAGTTTAAGGGGACAGGGTTTCACAGATACGCAGTATTTT. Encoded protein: CASSLRGQGFTDTQYF.

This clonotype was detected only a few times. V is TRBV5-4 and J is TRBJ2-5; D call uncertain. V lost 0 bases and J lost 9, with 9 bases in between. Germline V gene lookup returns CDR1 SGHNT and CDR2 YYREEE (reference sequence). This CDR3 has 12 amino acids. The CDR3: CASSLGGRAQYF. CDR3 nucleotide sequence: TGTGCCAGCAGCTTGGGGGGTAGGGCCCAGTACTTC. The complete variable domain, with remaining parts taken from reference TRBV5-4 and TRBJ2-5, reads ETGVTQSPTHLIKTRGQQVTLRCSSQSGHNTVSWYQQALGQGPQFIFQYYREEENGRGNFPPRFSGLQFPNYSSELNVNALELDDSALYLCASSLGGRAQYFGPGTRLLVL.

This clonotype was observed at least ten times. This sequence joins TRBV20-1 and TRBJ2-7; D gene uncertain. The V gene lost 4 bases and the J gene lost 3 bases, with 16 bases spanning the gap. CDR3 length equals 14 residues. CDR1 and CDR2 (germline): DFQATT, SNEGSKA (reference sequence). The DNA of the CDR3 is TGCAGTGCTACCTCATCCGGCGGTTACTACGAGCAGTACTTC. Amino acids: CSATSSGGYYEQYF.

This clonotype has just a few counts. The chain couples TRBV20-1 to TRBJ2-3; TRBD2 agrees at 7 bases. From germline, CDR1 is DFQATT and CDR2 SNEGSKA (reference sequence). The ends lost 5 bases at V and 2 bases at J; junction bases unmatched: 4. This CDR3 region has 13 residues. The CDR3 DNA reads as TGCAGTGCTCTCAGCGGGGTCACAGATACGCAGTATTTT. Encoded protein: CSALSGVTDTQYF.

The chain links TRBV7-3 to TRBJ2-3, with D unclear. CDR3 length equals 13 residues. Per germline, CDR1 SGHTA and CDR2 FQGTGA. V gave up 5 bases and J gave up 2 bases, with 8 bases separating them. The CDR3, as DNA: TGTGCCAGCAGCAACCGGAACACAGATACGCAGTATTTT. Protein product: CASSNRNTDTQYF.

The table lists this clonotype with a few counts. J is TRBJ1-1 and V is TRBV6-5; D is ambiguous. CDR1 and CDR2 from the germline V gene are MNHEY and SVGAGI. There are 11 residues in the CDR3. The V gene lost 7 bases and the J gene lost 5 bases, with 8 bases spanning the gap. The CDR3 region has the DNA TGTGCCAGCACTTCGGGAACTGAAGCTTTCTTT. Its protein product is CASTSGTEAFF.